The T cell receptor beta chain described here comes from a study of CD8+ T cells in alopecia areata. Germline CDR1 and CDR2: GTSNPN and SVGIG (reference sequence). Trimming left V 1 base short and J 2 bases short, with 11 bases between. This CDR3 contains 14 residues. Study-level points and caveats: Lesional scalp exceeded normal scalp in clonality, especially in alopecia totalis/universalis. Compared with mice, patients displayed less clear TCR sharing, possibly for HLA-related reasons.

This clone turned up a few times. The antigen is not known. RNA was extracted and reverse transcribed into cDNA as the sequencing template. Sequencing was performed with immunoSEQ multiplex PCR; in TCRdb, only in-frame clones are kept and a portion is missing. In the table there are 140,000 or so clones, roughly 46% of which are singletons. Specimen: CD4+ T cells sorted from blood, collected at week 0. V is TRBV30 and J is TRBJ2-5; D ambiguous. The sequence derives from a human donor with alopecia areata. CDR3 sequence (DNA): TGTGCCTGGAGTGAGGGCAGGCGACAAGAGACCCAGTACTTC. Amino acid sequence: CAWSEGRRQETQYF.